Below are 31 T cell receptor beta chains sequenced from a single sample in a study of OX40 agonist ivuxolimab in advanced cancers. Some clones are missing from TCRdb's copy, which holds only in-frame ones; the method was immunoSEQ multiplex PCR. This table holds 60,000 or so clones, around 88% found once. The sample here was CD4+ or CD8+ T cells sorted from blood, taken in a trial of the OX40 agonist ivuxolimab. These receptors were taken from an adult with an advanced solid tumor such as melanoma, head and neck, liver or kidney cancer.

V and J are TRBV5-6 and TRBJ2-1; 7 positions match TRBD1. Trimming at V came to 2 bases and at J to 0 bases, leaving 2 bases not matched to a gene. The CDR3 has 15 residues. The germline V gene has CDR1 SGHDT and CDR2 YYEEEE. CDR3 protein: CASSLQGSSYNEQFF. As DNA, the CDR3 is TGTGCCAGCAGCTTACAGGGGAGCTCCTACAATGAGCAGTTCTTC.

The chain employs TRBV5-1 and TRBJ1-5; no reliable D call. CDR1 is SGHRS and CDR2 is YFSETQ in the germline V gene. This CDR3 spans 15 amino acids. Trimming pared 4 bases from V and 5 bases from J, leaving 16 bases between. In DNA, the CDR3 is TGCGCCAGCAGCAAGGATCCCCGAACCGATCAGCCCCAGCATTTT. As protein: CASSKDPRTDQPQHF.

The chain couples TRBV6-6 to TRBJ2-2; D remains unclear. The CDR3 has 14 amino acids. Trimming stripped 6 bases from V and 4 bases from J, with 12 bases between. CDR1 and CDR2 (germline): MNHNY, SVGAGI (reference sequence). This chain's CDR3 is CASSVGLSTGELFF. For the CDR3, the DNA is TGTGCCAGCAGCGTGGGTTTGTCCACCGGGGAGCTGTTTTTT.

This chain uses TRBV7-2 with TRBJ2-5, with 7 bases fitting TRBD2. CDR3 length: 17 amino acids. V lost 2 bases to trimming and J lost 5 bases; unmatched junction nucleotides: 14. Looked up from germline, CDR1 is SGHTA and CDR2 is FQGNSA. The CDR3 nucleotides read TGTGCCAGCAGCTTAACCCCCCCGGGAGGTTCGGGGGAGACCCAGTACTTC. Translating it yields CASSLTPPGGSGETQYF.

The genes are TRBV5-4 and TRBJ1-2; D remains unclear. The CDR3 runs to 15 residues. The germline V gene has CDR1 SGHNT and CDR2 YYREEE (reference sequence). V dropped 2 bases and J dropped 4 bases, with 15 bases sitting between them. The CDR3 DNA is TGTGCCAGCAGCTTCGTCCAGACTCGTTCCTATGGCTACACCTTC. It translates to CASSFVQTRSYGYTF.

The chain employs TRBV6-5 and TRBJ1-2; D remains unclear. The CDR3 has 14 amino acids. Trimming left V 6 bases short and J 0 bases short, with 11 bases between. The germline V gene encodes CDR1 MNHEY and CDR2 SVGAGI. The CDR3 bases are TGTGCCAGCAGACAGCCAGCGTCTAACTATGGCTACACCTTC. It codes for CASRQPASNYGYTF.

The J gene is TRBJ1-3, the V gene TRBV10-2, with a weak D call TRBD1 (5 bases). CDR1 is WSHSY and CDR2 is SAAADI in the germline V gene. The CDR3 consists of 13 residues. V was pared by 6 bases and J by 3 bases, with 9 bases between. CDR3 residues: CASRGEGGNTIYF. CDR3 nucleotides: TGCGCCAGCAGAGGGGAAGGTGGAAACACCATATATTTT.

This clone was detected only a few times. The chain is built from TRBV19 and TRBJ1-5; perhaps TRBD1 as D (6 bases). CDR3 length: 15 residues. Trimming shortened V by 3 bases and J by 7 bases, and 16 bases separated the two germline ends. The germline V gene encodes CDR1 LNHDA and CDR2 SQIVND (reference sequence). CDR3 region: CASSMGRGASQPQHF. CDR3 bases: TGTGCCAGTAGTATGGGCCGGGGGGCGAGCCAGCCCCAGCATTTT.

The chain employs TRBV23-1 and TRBJ2-3; D is unclear. TRBV23-1 is designated an ORF whose function remains uncertain. The CDR3 loop spans 19 amino acids. V lost 0 bases to trimming and J lost 0 bases, with 19 bases between them. The chain's CDR3 is CASSQSRSLSTFSTDTQYF. The CDR3 nucleotides read TGCGCCAGCAGTCAATCAAGGTCTTTATCGACGTTTAGCACAGATACGCAGTATTTT.

This chain links TRBV6-6 with TRBJ2-5, with a possible D match to TRBD2 (5 bases). V lost 4 bases to trimming and J lost 1 base, with 7 bases between them. The CDR3 length is 13 residues. CDR1 and CDR2 (germline): MNHNY, SVGAGI (reference sequence). CDR3 loop: CASSSTIQETQYF. The CDR3 coding sequence is TGTGCCAGCAGTTCGACTATCCAAGAGACCCAGTACTTC.

The chain uses TRBV5-4 and TRBJ1-3; no reliable D call. CDR1 is SGHNT and CDR2 is YYREEE in the germline V gene (reference sequence). The CDR3 loop spans 15 amino acids. Trimming removed 3 bases at V and 0 bases at J, with 10 bases between. CDR3 sequence (DNA): TGTGCCAGCAGCTCTGGTAGCCTCTCTGGAAACACCATATATTTT. As protein: CASSSGSLSGNTIYF. Drawing the rest from reference TRBV5-4 and TRBJ1-3, the complete variable domain is ETGVTQSPTHLIKTRGQQVTLRCSSQSGHNTVSWYQQALGQGPQFIFQYYREEENGRGNFPPRFSGLQFPNYSSELNVNALELDDSALYLCASSSGSLSGNTIYFGEGSWLTVV.

V is TRBV2 and J is TRBJ2-7, with a possible D match to TRBD2 (5 bases). CDR3 length: 13 amino acids. V was pared by 2 bases and J by 6 bases, with 11 bases between. The germline V gene has CDR1 SNHLY and CDR2 FYNNEI. DNA of the CDR3: TGTGCCAGCAGTGAAAGGAGGATTTCCGAGCAGTACTTC. Translated: CASSERRISEQYF.

The chain links TRBV5-1 to TRBJ2-5, with 14 bases that match TRBD2. CDR1 SGHRS and CDR2 YFSETQ come from the germline V gene. V lost 4 bases to trimming and J lost 4 bases; unmatched junction nucleotides: 6. This CDR3 has 16 residues. In nucleotides, the CDR3 is TGCGCCAGCAGCGCGGGACTAGCGGGGGAAAGAGAGACCCAGTACTTC. Its protein is CASSAGLAGERETQYF.

This chain connects TRBV28 to TRBJ1-1; possible D gene TRBD1, 5 bases. The germline V gene has CDR1 MDHEN and CDR2 SYDVKM. Trimming took off 7 bases at V and 0 bases at J, with 9 bases between the two ends. This CDR3 region has 13 residues. The CDR3 nucleotides read TGTGCCAGCAAGGGGACGTTGAACACTGAAGCTTTCTTT. Translating it yields CASKGTLNTEAFF.

This sequence joins TRBV15 and TRBJ2-3, with D unresolved. The germline gives CDR1 LNHNV, CDR2 YYDKDF (reference sequence). This CDR3 has 15 residues. Between the trimmed V and J ends, which lost 6 bases and 0 bases, there was a span of 13 bases. The CDR3 reads CATRNFRLSTDTQYF. CDR3 DNA: TGTGCCACCAGGAATTTCAGACTTAGCACAGATACGCAGTATTTT.

The J gene is TRBJ1-2, the V gene TRBV6-1; D remains ambiguous. CDR3 length: 13 amino acids. The germline gives CDR1 MNHNS, CDR2 SASEGT. V was clipped by 10 bases and J by 5 bases, with 17 bases between them. The CDR3 is CATRTVTSYGYTF. CDR3 nucleotides: TGTGCCACCCGGACCGTCACCAGTTATGGCTACACCTTC.

The chain recombines TRBV4-1 with TRBJ2-5; the D gene could be TRBD1 or TRBD2 (5 bases each). The CDR3 sequence is 15 residues long. Deletions cut 4 bases from V and 2 bases from J, with 14 bases between. Germline CDR1 is MGHRA and CDR2 is YSYEKL. The CDR3 sequence: CASSRLTGPQETQYF. The DNA for the CDR3 is TGCGCCAGCAGCCGCCTAACGGGACCGCAAGAGACCCAGTACTTC.

This chain connects TRBV2 to TRBJ2-3; D unresolved. The CDR3 runs 14 residues. In germline, CDR1 is SNHLY, CDR2 FYNNEI. Trimming removed 6 bases at V and 0 bases at J, with 10 bases between. The CDR3 region is CASSDLQSTDTQYF. CDR3 in DNA: TGTGCCAGCAGCGACCTTCAAAGCACAGATACGCAGTATTTT.

The chain joins TRBV6-1 to TRBJ2-4, with a tentative D call TRBD1 (7 bases). Germline values: CDR1 MNHNS, CDR2 SASEGT. Trimming pared 0 bases from V and 3 bases from J, leaving 18 bases between. The CDR3 length is 18 residues. The CDR3 protein is CASSEAWTGGLGKNIQYF. DNA for the CDR3: TGTGCCAGCAGTGAAGCGTGGACAGGAGGGTTGGGCAAAAACATTCAGTACTTC.

This chain joins TRBV6-1 and TRBJ2-6; D is undetermined. V gave up 6 bases and J gave up 0 bases, with 6 bases separating them. This CDR3 region has 14 residues. CDR1 is MNHNS and CDR2 is SASEGT in the germline V gene. The CDR3 loop is CASSDTSGANVLTF. The CDR3 nucleotides are TGTGCCAGCAGCGACACCTCTGGGGCCAACGTCCTGACTTTC.

The V gene is TRBV28, the J gene TRBJ2-2, with 11 bases aligning to TRBD2. Germline V gene data show CDR1 as MDHEN and CDR2 as SYDVKM. The CDR3 is 17 amino acids. J lost 8 bases, V lost 2 bases, and 10 bases had no gene match. CDR3 residues: CASSLAASGGLSGELFF. As DNA, the CDR3 is TGTGCCAGCAGTTTAGCGGCTAGCGGGGGGTTATCGGGGGAGCTGTTTTTT. The entire variable domain, with the rest obtained from reference TRBV28 and TRBJ2-2, is as follows: DVKVTQSSRYLVKRTGEKVFLECVQDMDHENMFWYRQDPGLGLRLIYFSYDVKMKEKGDIPEGYSVSREKKERFSLILESASTNQTSMYLCASSLAASGGLSGELFFGEGSRLTVL.

This sequence joins TRBV19 and TRBJ2-1; 8 positions agree with TRBD1. Germline V gene sequence: CDR1 LNHDA, CDR2 SQIVND (reference sequence). The CDR3 spans 14 residues. V trimming: 4 bases; J trimming: 6 bases; junction bases outside the gene matches: 5. The CDR3 DNA follows: TGTGCCAGTAGTAGCGGACAGGGATCCAATGAGCAGTTCTTC. Amino acid sequence: CASSSGQGSNEQFF. The entire variable domain, with the rest obtained from reference TRBV19 and TRBJ2-1, is as follows: DGGITQSPKYLFRKEGQNVTLSCEQNLNHDAMYWYRQDPGQGLRLIYYSQIVNDFQKGDIAEGYSVSREKKESFPLTVTSAQKNPTAFYLCASSSGQGSNEQFFGPGTRLTVL.

About this clone itself: At one of its ends the junction is not consistent with the germline gene, which may arise from a read error. The genes are TRBV7-7 and TRBJ2-7; TRBD2 might be the D (6 bases). The CDR3 sequence is 13 residues long. CDR1 SSHAT and CDR2 FNYEAQ come from the germline V gene (reference sequence). In DNA, the CDR3 is TGTGCTAGCAGCTTACGCTCCGGGGGTGAGCAGTACTTC. Protein sequence: CASSLRSGGEQYF.

The chain uses TRBV7-2 and TRBJ2-1, with 13 bases lining up with TRBD2. This CDR3 has 15 residues. After removal of 4 bases from V and 10 bases from J, the junction contained 7 bases not matched to a gene. Germline V gives CDR1 SGHTA, CDR2 FQGNSA. The DNA of the CDR3 is TGTGCCAGCAGCTACGGGACTAGCGGGGTCCGGGAGCAGTTCTTC. Protein product: CASSYGTSGVREQFF.

The chain is built from TRBV6-1 and TRBJ1-1, with D hard to call. Trimming took 4 bases from V and 1 from J, leaving 10 bases between them. From germline, CDR1 is MNHNS and CDR2 SASEGT. The CDR3 is 14 residues long. In DNA form, the CDR3 reads TGTGCCAGCAGTGTGGGCGGTGGGAACACTGAAGCTTTCTTT. Amino acids: CASSVGGGNTEAFF.

This chain joins TRBV11-2 and TRBJ2-2, with D unclear. The CDR3 contains 14 residues. Trimming pared 1 base from V and 3 bases from J, leaving 6 bases between. Germline values: CDR1 SGHAT, CDR2 FQNNGV. CDR3 coding DNA: TGTGCCAGCAGCTTAGGGATAGACACCGGGGAGCTGTTTTTT. Translation gives CASSLGIDTGELFF.

The CDR3 loop reads CASSLARGTGYTF. In DNA form, the CDR3 reads TGTGCCAGCAGTTTAGCCCGAGGTACTGGCTACACCTTC. The chain combines TRBV2 with TRBJ1-2, with no clear D. V was trimmed by 5 bases and J by 7 bases, leaving 14 bases between them. Germline CDR1 and CDR2: SNHLY and FYNNEI. The CDR3 is 13 residues long. Using reference TRBV2 and TRBJ1-2 for the parts outside the CDR3, the full variable domain is EPEVTQTPSHQVTQMGQEVILRCVPISNHLYFYWYRQILGQKVEFLVSFYNNEISEKSEIFDDQFSVERPDGSNFTLKIRSTKLEDSAMYFCASSLARGTGYTFGSGTRLTVV.

V is TRBV1 and J is TRBJ2-7; TRBD2, the table's D call, lacks a check against the DNA. TRBV1 is described as a pseudogene. This CDR3 has 15 residues. The CDR3 sequence is CTSSQALSGGYEQYF. The CDR3 DNA sequence: TGCACCAGCAGCCAAGCCCTTAGCGGGGGCTACGAGCAGTACTTC.

The J gene is TRBJ2-5, the V gene TRBV2; D possibly corresponds to TRBD2 (6 bases). There are 15 residues in the CDR3. Trimming cost V 3 bases and J 4 bases, with 15 bases left between them. CDR1 SNHLY and CDR2 FYNNEI come from the germline V gene. CDR3: CASSDIGSMGETQYF. CDR3 nucleotide sequence: TGTGCCAGCAGTGATATCGGGAGCATGGGAGAGACCCAGTACTTC.

The rearrangement links TRBV11-3 to TRBJ2-1; unclear D gene. Germline V CDR1 and CDR2: SGHNT, YENEEA. The CDR3 has 15 amino acids. V lost 6 bases and J lost 0, with 12 bases in between. The chain's CDR3 is CASSHINSSYNEQFF. The CDR3 DNA is TGTGCCAGCAGTCATATAAACAGCTCCTACAATGAGCAGTTCTTC.

This clone was seen more than once but under ten times. The chain employs TRBV5-1 and TRBJ2-1; 13 positions agree with TRBD2. This CDR3 has 14 residues. Germline values: CDR1 SGHRS, CDR2 YFSETQ. V lost 4 bases and J lost 9; bases outside the gene matches: 4. The CDR3 loop reads CASSTSGGASEQFF. As DNA, the CDR3 is TGCGCCAGCAGCACTAGCGGGGGGGCAAGTGAGCAGTTCTTC. The whole variable domain, remainder taken from reference TRBV5-1 and TRBJ2-1, is KAGVTQTPRYLIKTRGQQVTLSCSPISGHRSVSWYQQTPGQGLQFLFEYFSETQRNKGNFPGRFSGRQFSNSRSEMNVSTLELGDSALYLCASSTSGGASEQFFGPGTRLTVL.